The sequence of this T cell receptor (beta chain) was determined in a study of glioma-infiltrating T cells after dendritic cell vaccination. Overall study: Dendritic cells derived from monocytes and pulsed with autologous tumor lysate formed the vaccine.

After removal of 9 bases from V and 8 bases from J, the junction contained 14 bases not matched to a gene. This CDR3 comprises 15 residues. Germline assignment: CDR1 MNHEY and CDR2 SMNVEV (reference sequence). Time point: after dendritic cell vaccination, including at tumor progression/relapse. PBMC sampling occurred before vaccination, two weeks after the third dose, and at progression. Clones were sequenced by immunoSEQ multiplex PCR, and TCRdb holds only the in-frame ones, with some missing. The sample shows approximately 85,000 clones, around 84% of them seen only once. The chain carries TRBV27 and TRBJ2-1; 9 bases fit TRBD2. The sequence was obtained from a human donor with glioblastoma. Sample: blood, taken after dendritic cell vaccination. In DNA form, the CDR3 reads TGTGCCAGTACCTCAGTTGGTAGCGGGAGTTATGAGCAGTTCTTC. Translating gives CASTSVGSGSYEQFF.